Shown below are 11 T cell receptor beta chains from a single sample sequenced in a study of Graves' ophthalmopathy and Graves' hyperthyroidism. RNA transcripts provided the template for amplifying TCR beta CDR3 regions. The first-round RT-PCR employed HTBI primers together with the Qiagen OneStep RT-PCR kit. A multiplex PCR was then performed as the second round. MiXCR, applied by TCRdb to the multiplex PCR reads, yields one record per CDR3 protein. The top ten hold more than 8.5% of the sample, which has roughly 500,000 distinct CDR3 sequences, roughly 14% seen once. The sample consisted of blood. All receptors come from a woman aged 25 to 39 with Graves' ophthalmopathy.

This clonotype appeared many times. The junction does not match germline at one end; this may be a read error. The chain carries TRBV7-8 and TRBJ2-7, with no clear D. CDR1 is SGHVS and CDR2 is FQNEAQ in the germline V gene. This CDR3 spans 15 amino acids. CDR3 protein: CASSFRQAQTYGQYF. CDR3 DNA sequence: TGTGCCAGCAGCTTTAGGCAGGCCCAAACCTACGGGCAGTACTTC.

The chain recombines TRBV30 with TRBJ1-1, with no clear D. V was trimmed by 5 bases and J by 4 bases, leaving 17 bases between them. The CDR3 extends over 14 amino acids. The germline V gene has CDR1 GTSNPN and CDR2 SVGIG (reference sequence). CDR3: CAWGVTGWGTEAFF. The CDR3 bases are TGTGCCTGGGGAGTCACGGGATGGGGCACTGAAGCTTTCTTT.

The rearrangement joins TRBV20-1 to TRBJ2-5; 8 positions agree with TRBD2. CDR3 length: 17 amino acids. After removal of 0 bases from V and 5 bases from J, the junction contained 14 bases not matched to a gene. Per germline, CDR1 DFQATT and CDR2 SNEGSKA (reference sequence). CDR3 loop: CSARDLWREARGETQYF. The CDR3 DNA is TGCAGTGCTAGAGATCTGTGGCGGGAGGCGCGGGGGGAGACCCAGTACTTC.

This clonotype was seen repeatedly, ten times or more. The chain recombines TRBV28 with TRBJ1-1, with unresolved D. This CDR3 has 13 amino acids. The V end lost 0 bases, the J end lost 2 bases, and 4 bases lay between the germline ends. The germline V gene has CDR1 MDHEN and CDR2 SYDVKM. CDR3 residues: CASSLWQNTEAFF. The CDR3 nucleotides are TGTGCCAGCAGTTTATGGCAAAACACTGAAGCTTTCTTT. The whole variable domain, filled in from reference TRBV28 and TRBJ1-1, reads DVKVTQSSRYLVKRTGEKVFLECVQDMDHENMFWYRQDPGLGLRLIYFSYDVKMKEKGDIPEGYSVSREKKERFSLILESASTNQTSMYLCASSLWQNTEAFFGQGTRLTVV.

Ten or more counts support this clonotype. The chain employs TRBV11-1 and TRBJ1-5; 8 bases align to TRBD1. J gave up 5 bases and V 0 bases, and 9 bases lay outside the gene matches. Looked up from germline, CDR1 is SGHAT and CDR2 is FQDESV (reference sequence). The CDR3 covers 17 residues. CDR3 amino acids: CASSLAWQGAIDQPQHF. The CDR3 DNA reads TGTGCCAGCAGCTTAGCGTGGCAGGGGGCAATTGATCAGCCCCAGCATTTT. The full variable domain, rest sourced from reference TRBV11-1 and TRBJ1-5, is EAEVAQSPRYKITEKSQAVAFWCDPISGHATLYWYRQILGQGPELLVQFQDESVVDDSQLPKDRFSAERLKGVDSTLKIQPAELGDSAMYLCASSLAWQGAIDQPQHFGDGTRLSIL.

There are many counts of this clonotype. CDR3 DNA sequence: TGTGCCAGCAGTTCCATAGCGGGGGGCACAGATACGCAGTATTTT. Translating it yields CASSSIAGGTDTQYF. This chain uses TRBV28 with TRBJ2-3, with 9 positions matching TRBD2. Germline CDR1 MDHEN, CDR2 SYDVKM. The CDR3 spans 15 residues. After removal of 4 bases from V and 1 base from J, the junction contained 3 bases not matched to a gene.

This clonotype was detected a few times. The CDR3 region is CAINRDGNTGELFF. CDR3 in DNA: TGTGCCATCAACCGGGACGGCAACACCGGGGAGCTGTTTTTT. This chain uses TRBV10-3 with TRBJ2-2; the D gene could be TRBD1 or TRBD2 (5 bases each). The CDR3 length is 14 residues. Between the trimmed V and J ends, which lost 7 bases and 2 bases, there was a span of 11 bases. CDR1 is ENHRY, CDR2 SYGVKD, per germline.

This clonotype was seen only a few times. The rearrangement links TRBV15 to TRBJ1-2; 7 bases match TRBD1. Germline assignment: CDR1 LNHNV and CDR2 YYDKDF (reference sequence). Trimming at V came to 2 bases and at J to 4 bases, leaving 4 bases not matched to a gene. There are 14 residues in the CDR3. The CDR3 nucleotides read TGTGCCACCAGCAGATATACAGGGGCCTATGGCTACACCTTC. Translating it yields CATSRYTGAYGYTF.

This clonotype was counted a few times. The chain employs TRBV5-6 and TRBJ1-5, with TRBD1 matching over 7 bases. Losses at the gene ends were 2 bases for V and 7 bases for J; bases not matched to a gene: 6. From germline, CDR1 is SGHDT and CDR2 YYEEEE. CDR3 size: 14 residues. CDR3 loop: CASSLGGLRQPQHF. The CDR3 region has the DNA TGTGCCAGCAGCTTAGGGGGCTTAAGGCAGCCCCAGCATTTT.

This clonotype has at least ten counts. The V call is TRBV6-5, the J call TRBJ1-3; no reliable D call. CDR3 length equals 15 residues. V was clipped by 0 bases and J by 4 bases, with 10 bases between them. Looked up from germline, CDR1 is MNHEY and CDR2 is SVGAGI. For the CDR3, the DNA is TGTGCCAGCAGTTACTCGAGAAGGGCCGGAAACACCATATATTTT. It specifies CASSYSRRAGNTIYF.

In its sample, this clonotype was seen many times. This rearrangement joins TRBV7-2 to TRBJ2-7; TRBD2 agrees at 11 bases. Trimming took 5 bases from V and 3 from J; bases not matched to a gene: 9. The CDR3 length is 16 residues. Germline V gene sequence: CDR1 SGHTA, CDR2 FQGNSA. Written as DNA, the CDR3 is TGTGCCAGCAGCAGTTATAGCGGGGGGGCAATCTACGAGCAGTACTTC. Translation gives CASSSYSGGAIYEQYF.